The following is a TCR beta chain sequence with its context. What it recognizes is unknown. Measured with immunoSEQ multiplex PCR; TCRdb has only the in-frame clones, and not every one. The table has more than 9,000 clones, 86% seen once. Cyclophosphamide on days +3 and +4 followed busulfan-fludarabine conditioning and a marrow graft. These data come from a study of T cells after posttransplantation cyclophosphamide. Trimming cost V 4 bases and J 2 bases, with 17 bases left between them. The CDR3 sequence is 16 residues long. Germline lookup yields CDR1 SEHNR and CDR2 FQNEAQ (reference sequence). Overall study results and limits: Later post-transplant blood repertoires were often dominated by donor CD8+ memory clones. TRB clonality was highly associated with recipient CMV seropositivity and reactivation. Skin or GI-infiltrating T cells shared few TRB sequences with blood.

This clonotype was obtained from a young adult male patient who received an allogeneic stem cell transplant from a related donor, was CMV-positive, and had acute GVHD only. A subset of T cells may come from the graft donor. The chain links TRBV7-9 to TRBJ2-5; D is possibly TRBD2 (6 bases). The material sequenced was CD4+ T cells sorted from PBMCs, taken after allogeneic stem cell transplant with posttransplant cyclophosphamide. The CDR3 DNA is TGTGCCAGCAGCTCCCGCGGACTACTACCTCAAGAGACCCAGTACTTC. Translating it yields CASSSRGLLPQETQYF.